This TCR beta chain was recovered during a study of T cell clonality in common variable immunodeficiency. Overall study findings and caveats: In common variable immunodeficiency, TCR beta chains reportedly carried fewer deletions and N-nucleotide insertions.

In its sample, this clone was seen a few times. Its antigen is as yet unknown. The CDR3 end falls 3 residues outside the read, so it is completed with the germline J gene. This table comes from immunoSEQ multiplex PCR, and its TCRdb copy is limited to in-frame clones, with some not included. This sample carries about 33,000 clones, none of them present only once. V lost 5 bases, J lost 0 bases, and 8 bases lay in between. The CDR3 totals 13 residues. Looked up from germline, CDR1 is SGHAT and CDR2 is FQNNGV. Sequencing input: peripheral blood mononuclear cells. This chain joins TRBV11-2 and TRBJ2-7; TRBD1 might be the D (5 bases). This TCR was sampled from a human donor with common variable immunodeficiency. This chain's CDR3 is CASSRQYSYEQYF. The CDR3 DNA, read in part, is TGTGCCAGCAGCCGACAGTACTCCTACGAG.